Shown below are 27 T cell receptor beta chains from a single sample sequenced in a study of T cell changes during pregnancy in multiple sclerosis. TCRdb's copy holds only in-frame clones and misses some; the assay was immunoSEQ multiplex PCR. The sample carries approximately 30,000 clones, 89% recorded once. The source was CD8+ T cells from peripheral blood mononuclear cells, collected in the second trimester of pregnancy. These receptors were taken from a female donor with multiple sclerosis, enrolled in a pregnancy study.

The genes are TRBV2 and TRBJ1-2; tentative D call: TRBD1 (6 bases). V was cut by 4 bases and J by 5 bases, with 11 bases left in between. The CDR3 totals 13 residues. Germline V CDR1 and CDR2: SNHLY, FYNNEI. CDR3 DNA sequence: TGTGCCAGCAGTGGGGGGCAGCTATATGGCTACACCTTC. Its protein product is CASSGGQLYGYTF.

This chain uses TRBV11-2 with TRBJ1-1; D may be TRBD1 (5 bases). Trimming stripped 1 base from V and 1 base from J, with 13 bases between. There are 16 residues in the CDR3. From germline, CDR1 is SGHAT and CDR2 FQNNGV. The CDR3 DNA reads as TGTGCCAGCAGCTTAGGTAGGCAGGGAGGGAACACTGAAGCTTTCTTT. This encodes CASSLGRQGGNTEAFF.

This clone was picked up one time. The chain employs TRBV4-2 and TRBJ2-7, with D perhaps TRBD2 (6 bases). CDR3 length equals 13 residues. V lost 1 base, J lost 6 bases, and 10 bases lay in between. Germline V lookup: CDR1 LGHNA, CDR2 YNFKEQ. DNA of the CDR3: TGTGCCAGCAGCCAAGGGGGGGATGGCGAGCAGTACTTC. Protein product: CASSQGGDGEQYF.

The CDR3 reads CASSLVPETQYF. The CDR3 region has the DNA TGTGCCAGCAGCTTAGTTCCGGAGACCCAGTACTTC. The chain joins TRBV7-9 to TRBJ2-5; D is undetermined. Germline CDR1 and CDR2: SEHNR and FQNEAQ (reference sequence). This CDR3 spans 12 amino acids. V gave up 1 base and J gave up 5 bases, with 5 bases separating them. The whole variable domain, remainder taken from reference TRBV7-9 and TRBJ2-5, is DTGVSQNPRHKITKRGQNVTFRCDPISEHNRLYWYRQTLGQGPEFLTYFQNEAQLEKSRLLSDRFSAERPKGSFSTLEIQRTEQGDSAMYLCASSLVPETQYFGPGTRLLVL.

The J gene is TRBJ2-2, the V gene TRBV6-1, with D perhaps TRBD2 (5 bases). The CDR3 is made up of 14 amino acids. Trimming took 5 bases from V and 4 from J, leaving 11 bases between them. Per the germline V gene, CDR1 is MNHNS and CDR2 is SASEGT. CDR3: CASSPGLVTGELFF. The CDR3 nucleotides read TGTGCCAGCAGTCCAGGACTGGTCACCGGGGAGCTGTTTTTT.

The chain employs TRBV6-6 and TRBJ1-2; D possibly corresponds to TRBD1 (5 bases). The germline V gene encodes CDR1 MNHNY and CDR2 SVGAGI (reference sequence). V lost 2 bases to trimming and J lost 6 bases, with 13 bases between them. The CDR3 is made up of 14 amino acids. CDR3 loop: CASSYPTGTHGYTF. DNA for the CDR3: TGTGCCAGCAGTTACCCCACAGGCACCCATGGCTACACCTTC.

The V gene is TRBV19, the J gene TRBJ2-7; 8 nucleotides align to TRBD1. CDR1 and CDR2 (germline): LNHDA, SQIVND (reference sequence). V shed 1 base, J shed 5 bases, and the junction held 4 bases outside the gene matches. CDR3 size: 14 residues. The CDR3 loop is CASSIGSRGHEQYF. The CDR3 region has the DNA TGTGCCAGTAGTATAGGGAGCAGGGGGCACGAGCAGTACTTC.

This chain connects TRBV5-1 to TRBJ2-1, with 10 positions matching TRBD1. Germline CDR1 is SGHRS and CDR2 is YFSETQ. The CDR3 spans 17 residues. V shed 4 bases, J shed 5 bases, and the junction held 12 bases outside the gene matches. CDR3 nucleotides: TGCGCCAGCAGCGCCGGGTGGGGGGACAGGGGACACAATGAGCAGTTCTTC. Amino acids: CASSAGWGDRGHNEQFF.

A single count supports this clone. The rearrangement uses TRBV2 and TRBJ2-7; 8 bases line up with TRBD2. CDR1 is SNHLY, CDR2 FYNNEI, per germline. With V trimmed by 7 bases and J by 6 bases, 5 bases remained unmatched. The CDR3 has 12 residues. CDR3 nucleotides: TGTGCCAGCAACGGGAGGGCCGCCGAGCAGTACTTC. It codes for CASNGRAAEQYF.

The chain is built from TRBV14 and TRBJ2-2; maybe TRBD2 (5 bases). Germline loops: CDR1 SGHDN, CDR2 FVKESK. There are 16 residues in the CDR3. Trimming stripped 0 bases from V and 5 bases from J, with 13 bases between. The CDR3 loop is CASSQDYLAVTGELFF. The CDR3, as DNA: TGTGCCAGCAGCCAAGATTACCTAGCAGTTACCGGGGAGCTGTTTTTT.

The DNA of the CDR3 is TGTGCCTGGAGTCCCACCTCGGGTGCTTTCTGGACAGCATCATACACCTTC. This translates into CAWSPTSGAFWTASYTF. This sequence joins TRBV30 and TRBJ1-2; a weak D match, TRBD1 (6 bases). Germline CDR1 and CDR2: GTSNPN and SVGIG (reference sequence). The CDR3 runs to 17 residues. V dropped 2 bases and J dropped 11 bases, with 30 bases sitting between them.

This chain uses TRBV28 with TRBJ2-2, with a tentative D call TRBD2 (5 bases). V lost 6 bases to trimming and J lost 7 bases, with 18 bases between them. CDR1 and CDR2 from the germline V gene are MDHEN and SYDVKM. The CDR3 sequence is 15 residues long. The CDR3 here is CASSLEVSGNGELFF. DNA for the CDR3: TGTGCCAGCAGCCTAGAAGTATCGGGGAACGGGGAGCTGTTTTTT.

The chain combines TRBV6-6 with TRBJ2-2; 8 bases align to TRBD1. V gave up 7 bases and J gave up 5 bases; unmatched junction bases: 6. CDR1 and CDR2 (germline): MNHNY, SVGAGI (reference sequence). The CDR3 is 14 amino acids. CDR3 protein: CASNSQGATGELFF. In nucleotides, the CDR3 is TGTGCCAGCAATTCCCAGGGGGCTACCGGGGAGCTGTTTTTT.

V gene TRBV11-2 combines with J gene TRBJ2-1; 9 bases are a match to TRBD2. From germline, CDR1 is SGHAT and CDR2 FQNNGV. The CDR3 length is 15 residues. Unmatched junction bases numbered 8, after V lost 3 bases and J lost 8 bases. The CDR3 spells CASSFSGGGAHEQFF. DNA of the CDR3: TGTGCCAGCAGCTTTAGCGGCGGGGGGGCACATGAGCAGTTCTTC.

This sequence joins TRBV7-9 and TRBJ1-2; 9 positions agree with TRBD1. This CDR3 spans 13 amino acids. Germline trimming cut 5 bases from V and 8 bases from J; bases unmatched to any gene: 6. The germline CDR1 and CDR2 sequences are SEHNR and FQNEAQ (reference sequence). The DNA of the CDR3 is TGTGCCAGCAGCAAACAGGGGGCGCCGGGCTACACCTTC. Its translation: CASSKQGAPGYTF.

CDR3 coding DNA: TGTGCCAGCAGCCGACCCCGGACTAGCGGGAGTTACGAGCAGTACTTC. Translating it yields CASSRPRTSGSYEQYF. J is TRBJ2-7 and V is TRBV7-6; 13 bases line up with TRBD2. Trimming removed 5 bases from V and 4 bases from J; junction bases left unmatched: 8. Per germline, CDR1 SGHVS and CDR2 FNYEAQ. The CDR3 is 16 amino acids.

The chain employs TRBV29-1 and TRBJ1-2; a weak D match, TRBD1 (6 bases). The CDR3 totals 13 residues. The V gene's germline CDR1 is SQVTM and CDR2 ANQGSEA. V was clipped by 3 bases and J by 8 bases, with 16 bases between them. In nucleotides, the CDR3 is TGCAGCGTTGACGCAGGGGTGCTGCGCGGCTACACCTTC. Translation gives CSVDAGVLRGYTF.

The genes are TRBV6-5 and TRBJ2-7, with 15 bases that match TRBD2. Looked up from germline, CDR1 is MNHEY and CDR2 is SVGAGI. This CDR3 region has 15 residues. V shed 0 bases, J shed 7 bases, and the junction held 1 base outside the gene matches. The CDR3 DNA sequence: TGTGCCAGCAGTTACTCAGGACTAGCGGGAGGGGAGCAGTACTTC. This sequence encodes CASSYSGLAGGEQYF.

The table lists this clone with a count of one. The chain's CDR3 is CASSPSINAGNTIYF. Here the CDR3 DNA reads TGTGCCAGCAGCCCCTCTATAAACGCTGGAAACACCATATATTTT. The V and J genes are TRBV5-8 and TRBJ1-3; D remains ambiguous. V lost 4 bases, J lost 2 bases, and 13 bases lay in between. CDR1 and CDR2 from the germline V gene are SGHTS and YDEGEE. The CDR3 runs to 15 residues.

The chain carries TRBV5-5 and TRBJ1-1; D is undetermined. V lost 0 bases to trimming and J lost 5 bases, with 14 bases between them. This CDR3 region has 15 residues. In germline, CDR1 is SGHKS, CDR2 YYEKEE (reference sequence). The CDR3 protein is CASSLEMGVGTEAFF. The CDR3 nucleotides are TGTGCCAGCAGCTTGGAAATGGGAGTAGGGACTGAAGCTTTCTTT.

The chain employs TRBV19 and TRBJ1-5, with 7 bases lining up with TRBD1. The V gene end was trimmed by 1 base and the J gene end by 7 bases; junction bases not matched to a gene: 10. CDR3 length: 16 residues. Germline-derived CDR1 and CDR2 are LNHDA and SQIVND (reference sequence). CDR3 coding DNA: TGTGCCAGTAGTATAGGTGGAGGGGGCATTCAACAGCCCCAGCATTTT. Translated: CASSIGGGGIQQPQHF.

The chain is built from TRBV7-2 and TRBJ1-1; no clear D. Germline CDR1 is SGHTA and CDR2 is FQGNSA. This CDR3 spans 13 amino acids. The V end lost 1 base, the J end lost 8 bases, and 11 bases lay between the germline ends. The CDR3 loop reads CASSLDEFREAFF. CDR3 DNA: TGTGCCAGCAGCTTAGACGAGTTCCGGGAAGCTTTCTTT.

The rearrangement links TRBV4-1 to TRBJ1-5, with D unclear. CDR1 is MGHRA and CDR2 is YSYEKL in the germline V gene. CDR3 size: 15 residues. The V end was cut by 7 bases, the J end by 4 bases, with 17 bases between. The CDR3 protein is CASNPAPGPNQPQHF. DNA for the CDR3: TGCGCCAGCAACCCAGCCCCGGGTCCGAATCAGCCCCAGCATTTT.

The rearrangement uses TRBV4-1 and TRBJ2-3, with 12 bases fitting TRBD2. CDR3 size: 16 residues. Trimming removed 3 bases from V and 3 bases from J; junction bases left unmatched: 4. The germline CDR1 and CDR2 sequences are MGHRA and YSYEKL. The CDR3 coding sequence is TGCGCCAGCAGCCAGGCGACTAGCGGGAGAACAGATACGCAGTATTTT. Its translation: CASSQATSGRTDTQYF.

This clone was recorded once. V is TRBV9 and J is TRBJ1-1, with D possibly matching TRBD1 (5 bases). V lost 5 bases to trimming and J lost 7 bases, with 18 bases between them. Germline V lookup: CDR1 SGDLS, CDR2 YYNGEE. The CDR3 has 14 residues. As DNA, the CDR3 is TGTGCCAGCAGAGATGGGGTCTCGGGGGGTGAAGCTTTCTTT. Its protein product is CASRDGVSGGEAFF.

The sample holds a few counts of this clone. The chain is built from TRBV27 and TRBJ1-1, with D uncertain. V was pared by 8 bases and J by 1 base, with 11 bases between. Germline V gene data show CDR1 as MNHEY and CDR2 as SMNVEV (reference sequence). The length of the CDR3 is 13 residues. Written as DNA, the CDR3 is TGTGCCAGCTCCCTTCGGAGGAACACTGAAGCTTTCTTT. It yields the protein CASSLRRNTEAFF.

The rearrangement links TRBV9 to TRBJ2-1, with D perhaps TRBD2 (6 bases). V gave up 0 bases and J gave up 9 bases, with 10 bases separating them. CDR1 SGDLS and CDR2 YYNGEE come from the germline V gene. CDR3 length: 13 residues. The CDR3 protein is CASSVEVRGEQFF. CDR3 bases: TGTGCCAGCAGCGTAGAAGTGCGGGGTGAGCAGTTCTTC.